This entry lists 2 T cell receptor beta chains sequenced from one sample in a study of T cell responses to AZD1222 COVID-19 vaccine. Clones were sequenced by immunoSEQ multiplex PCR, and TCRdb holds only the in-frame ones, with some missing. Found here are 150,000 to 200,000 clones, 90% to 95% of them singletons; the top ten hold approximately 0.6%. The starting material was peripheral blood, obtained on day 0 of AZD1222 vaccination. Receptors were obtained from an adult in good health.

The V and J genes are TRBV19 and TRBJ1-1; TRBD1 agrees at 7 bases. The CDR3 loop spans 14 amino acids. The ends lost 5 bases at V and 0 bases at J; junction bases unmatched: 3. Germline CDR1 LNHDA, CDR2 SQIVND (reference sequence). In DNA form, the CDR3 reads TGTGCCAGTAGTTGGGACAGAGTGAACACTGAAGCTTTCTTT. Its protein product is CASSWDRVNTEAFF.

CDR3 region: CASSRADTQYF. In DNA form, the CDR3 reads TGTGCCAGCAGCCGCGCCGATACGCAGTATTTT. The chain couples TRBV5-4 to TRBJ2-3, with D uncertain. This CDR3 contains 11 residues. V was cut by 4 bases and J by 6 bases, with 6 bases left in between. Germline V gene lookup returns CDR1 SGHNT and CDR2 YYREEE (reference sequence). The full variable domain, its missing parts supplied by reference TRBV5-4 and TRBJ2-3, is ETGVTQSPTHLIKTRGQQVTLRCSSQSGHNTVSWYQQALGQGPQFIFQYYREEENGRGNFPPRFSGLQFPNYSSELNVNALELDDSALYLCASSRADTQYFGPGTRLTVL.